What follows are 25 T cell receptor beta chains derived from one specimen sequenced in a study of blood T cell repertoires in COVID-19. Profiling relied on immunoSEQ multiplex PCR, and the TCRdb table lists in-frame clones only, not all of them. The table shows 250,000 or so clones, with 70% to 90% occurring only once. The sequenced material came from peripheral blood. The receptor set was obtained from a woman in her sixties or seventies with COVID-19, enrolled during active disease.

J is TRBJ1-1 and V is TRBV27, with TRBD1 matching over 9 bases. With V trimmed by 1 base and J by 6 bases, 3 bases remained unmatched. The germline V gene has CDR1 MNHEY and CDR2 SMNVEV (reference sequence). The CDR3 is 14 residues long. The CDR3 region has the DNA TGTGCCAGCAGTTTATGGGACAGGGCCTCTGAAGCTTTCTTT. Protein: CASSLWDRASEAFF.

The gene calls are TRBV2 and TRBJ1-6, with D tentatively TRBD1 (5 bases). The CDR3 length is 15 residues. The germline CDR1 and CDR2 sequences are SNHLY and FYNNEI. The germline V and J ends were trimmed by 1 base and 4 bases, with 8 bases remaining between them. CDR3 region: CASSEGAGYNSPLHF. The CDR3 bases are TGTGCCAGCAGTGAAGGGGCAGGGTATAATTCACCCCTCCACTTT.

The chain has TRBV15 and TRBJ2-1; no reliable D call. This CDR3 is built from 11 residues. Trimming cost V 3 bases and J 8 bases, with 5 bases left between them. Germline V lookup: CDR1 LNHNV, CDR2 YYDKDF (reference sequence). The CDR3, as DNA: TGTGCCACCAGCAGGAGAGATGAGCAGTTCTTC. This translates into CATSRRDEQFF. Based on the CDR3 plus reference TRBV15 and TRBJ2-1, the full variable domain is DAMVIQNPRYQVTQFGKPVTLSCSQTLNHNVMYWYQQKSSQAPKLLFHYYDKDFNNEADTPDNFQSRRPNTSFCFLDIRSPGLGDTAMYLCATSRRDEQFFGPGTRLTVL.

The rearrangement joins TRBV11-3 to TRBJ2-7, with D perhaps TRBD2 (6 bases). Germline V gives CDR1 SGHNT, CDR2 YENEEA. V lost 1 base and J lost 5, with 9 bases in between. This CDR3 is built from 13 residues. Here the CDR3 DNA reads TGTGCCAGCAGCTTAGTTCGCGGGGACGAGCAGTACTTC. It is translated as CASSLVRGDEQYF.

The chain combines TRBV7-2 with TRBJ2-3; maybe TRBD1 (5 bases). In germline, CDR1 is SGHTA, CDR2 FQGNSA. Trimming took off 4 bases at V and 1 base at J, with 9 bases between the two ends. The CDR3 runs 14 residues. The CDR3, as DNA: TGTGCCAGCAGCTCAGGGTATGGCACAGATACGCAGTATTTT. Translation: CASSSGYGTDTQYF.

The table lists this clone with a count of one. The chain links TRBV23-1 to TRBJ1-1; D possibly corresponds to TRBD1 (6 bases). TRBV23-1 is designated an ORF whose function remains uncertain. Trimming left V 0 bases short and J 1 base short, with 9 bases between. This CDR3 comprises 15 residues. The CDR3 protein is CASSQSGGANTEAFF. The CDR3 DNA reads TGCGCCAGCAGTCAATCGGGGGGGGCGAACACTGAAGCTTTCTTT.

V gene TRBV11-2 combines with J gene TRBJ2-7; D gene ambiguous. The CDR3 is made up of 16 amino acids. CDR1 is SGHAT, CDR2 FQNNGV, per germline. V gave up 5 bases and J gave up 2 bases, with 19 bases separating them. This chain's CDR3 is CASSPDRRIQAYEQYF. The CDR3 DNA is TGTGCCAGCAGCCCAGATAGACGGATCCAGGCCTACGAGCAGTACTTC. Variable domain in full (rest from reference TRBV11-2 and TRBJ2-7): EAGVAQSPRYKIIEKRQSVAFWCNPISGHATLYWYQQILGQGPKLLIQFQNNGVVDDSQLPKDRFSAERLKGVDSTLKIQPAKLEDSAVYLCASSPDRRIQAYEQYFGPGTRLTVT.

CDR3 DNA: TGTGCCACATCCGGGACTAGCGGTCCTGAGCAGTTCTTC. Its protein product is CATSGTSGPEQFF. The chain combines TRBV24-1 with TRBJ2-1; 11 nucleotides align to TRBD2. Germline V gives CDR1 KGHDR, CDR2 SFDVKD. Germline trimming cut 10 bases from V and 9 bases from J; bases unmatched to any gene: 7. This CDR3 contains 13 residues.

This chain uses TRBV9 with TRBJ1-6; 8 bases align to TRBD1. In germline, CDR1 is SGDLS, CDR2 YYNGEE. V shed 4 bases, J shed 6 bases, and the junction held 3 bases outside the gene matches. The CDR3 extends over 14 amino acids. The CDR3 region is CASSPQGGNSPLHF. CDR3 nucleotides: TGTGCCAGCAGCCCACAGGGGGGTAATTCACCCCTCCACTTT.

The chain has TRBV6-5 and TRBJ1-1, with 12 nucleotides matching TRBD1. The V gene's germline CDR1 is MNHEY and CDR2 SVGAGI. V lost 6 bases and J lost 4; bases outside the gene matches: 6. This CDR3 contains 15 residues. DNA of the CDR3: TGTGCCAGCAGACCCCGGGACAGGGGGCCCACTGAAGCTTTCTTT. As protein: CASRPRDRGPTEAFF.

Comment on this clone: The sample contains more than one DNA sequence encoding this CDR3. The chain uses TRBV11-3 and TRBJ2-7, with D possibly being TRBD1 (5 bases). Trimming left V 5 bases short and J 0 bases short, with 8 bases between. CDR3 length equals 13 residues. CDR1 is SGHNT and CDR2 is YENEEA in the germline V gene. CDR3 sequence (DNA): TGTGCCAGCAGCCGCGACAGCTCCTACGAGCAGTACTTC. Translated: CASSRDSSYEQYF.

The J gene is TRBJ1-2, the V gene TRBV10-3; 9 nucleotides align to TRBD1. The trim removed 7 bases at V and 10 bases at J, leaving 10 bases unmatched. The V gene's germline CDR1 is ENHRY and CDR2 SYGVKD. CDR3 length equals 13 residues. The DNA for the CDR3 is TGTGCCATCAATTCGGGACAGGGAGTCGACTACACCTTC. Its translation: CAINSGQGVDYTF.

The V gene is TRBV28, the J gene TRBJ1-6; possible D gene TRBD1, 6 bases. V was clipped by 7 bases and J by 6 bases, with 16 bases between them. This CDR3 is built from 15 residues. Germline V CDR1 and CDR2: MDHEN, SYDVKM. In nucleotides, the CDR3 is TGTGCCAGCACTCCTGCCCGGGACATTAATTCACCCCTCCACTTT. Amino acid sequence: CASTPARDINSPLHF.

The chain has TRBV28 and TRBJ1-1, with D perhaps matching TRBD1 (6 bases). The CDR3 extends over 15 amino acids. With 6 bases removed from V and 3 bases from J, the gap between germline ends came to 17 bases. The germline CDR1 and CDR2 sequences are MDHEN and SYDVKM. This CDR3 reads CASSRMGAWDTEAFF. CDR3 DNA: TGTGCCAGCAGCCGAATGGGGGCTTGGGACACTGAAGCTTTCTTT.

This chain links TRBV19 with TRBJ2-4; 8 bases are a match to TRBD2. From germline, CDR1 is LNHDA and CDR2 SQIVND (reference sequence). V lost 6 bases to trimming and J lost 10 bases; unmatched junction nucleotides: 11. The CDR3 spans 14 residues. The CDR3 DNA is TGTGCCAGTAGGCCGGGACTAGGTGGCCTGATTCAGTACTTC. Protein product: CASRPGLGGLIQYF.

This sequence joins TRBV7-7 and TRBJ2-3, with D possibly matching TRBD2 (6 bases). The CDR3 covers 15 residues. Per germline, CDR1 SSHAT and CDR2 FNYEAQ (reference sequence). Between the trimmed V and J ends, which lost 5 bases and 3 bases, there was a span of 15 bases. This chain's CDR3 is CASSVGGGVTDTQYF. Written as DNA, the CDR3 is TGTGCCAGCAGCGTGGGAGGAGGGGTGACAGATACGCAGTATTTT.

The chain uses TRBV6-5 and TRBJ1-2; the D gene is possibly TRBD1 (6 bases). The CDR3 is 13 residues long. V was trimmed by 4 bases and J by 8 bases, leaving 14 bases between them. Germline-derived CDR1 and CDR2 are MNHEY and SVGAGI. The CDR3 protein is CASSFIRGGGYTF. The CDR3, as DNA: TGTGCCAGCAGTTTTATCAGGGGAGGGGGCTACACCTTC.

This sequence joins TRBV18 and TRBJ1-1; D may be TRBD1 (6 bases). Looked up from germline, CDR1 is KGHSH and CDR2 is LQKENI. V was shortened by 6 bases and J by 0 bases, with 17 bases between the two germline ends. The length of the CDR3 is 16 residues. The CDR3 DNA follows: TGTGCCAGCTCCCCAAGGGTACAGGGCTTGAACACTGAAGCTTTCTTT. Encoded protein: CASSPRVQGLNTEAFF. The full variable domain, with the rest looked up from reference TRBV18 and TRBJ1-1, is NAGVMQNPRHLVRRRGQEARLRCSPMKGHSHVYWYRQLPEEGLKFMVYLQKENIIDESGMPKERFSAEFPKEGPSILRIQQVVRGDSAAYFCASSPRVQGLNTEAFFGQGTRLTVV.

CDR3 residues: CASSSRYNEQFF. CDR3 nucleotides: TGTGCCAGCAGCTCGCGATACAATGAGCAGTTCTTC. V is TRBV7-2 and J is TRBJ2-1; D call uncertain. The V end lost 4 bases, the J end lost 4 bases, and 5 bases lay between the germline ends. The germline gives CDR1 SGHTA, CDR2 FQGNSA. There are 12 residues in the CDR3.

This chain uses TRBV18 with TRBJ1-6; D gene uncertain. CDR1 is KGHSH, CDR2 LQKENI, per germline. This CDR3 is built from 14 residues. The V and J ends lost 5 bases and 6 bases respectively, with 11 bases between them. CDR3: CASSREQINSPLHF. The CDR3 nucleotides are TGTGCCAGCTCAAGAGAACAGATTAATTCACCCCTCCACTTT.

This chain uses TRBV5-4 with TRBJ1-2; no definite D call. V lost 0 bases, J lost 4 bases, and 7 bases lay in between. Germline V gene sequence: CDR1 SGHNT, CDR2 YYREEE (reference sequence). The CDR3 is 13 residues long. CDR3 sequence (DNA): TGTGCCAGCAGCTTGGACACCACCTATGGCTACACCTTC. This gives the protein CASSLDTTYGYTF.

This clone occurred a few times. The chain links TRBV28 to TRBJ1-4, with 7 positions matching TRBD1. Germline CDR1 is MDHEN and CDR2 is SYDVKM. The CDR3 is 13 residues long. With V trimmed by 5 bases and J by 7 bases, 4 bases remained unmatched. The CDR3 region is CASSRQGAEKLFF. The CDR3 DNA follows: TGTGCCAGCAGTCGACAGGGCGCTGAAAAACTGTTTTTT.

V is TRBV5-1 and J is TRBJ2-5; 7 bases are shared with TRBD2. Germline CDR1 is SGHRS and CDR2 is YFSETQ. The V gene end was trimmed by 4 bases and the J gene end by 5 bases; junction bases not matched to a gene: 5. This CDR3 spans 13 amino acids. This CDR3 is CASSPLGGETQYF. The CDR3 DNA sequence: TGCGCCAGCAGCCCTCTCGGGGGGGAGACCCAGTACTTC. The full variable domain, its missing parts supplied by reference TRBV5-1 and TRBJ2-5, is KAGVTQTPRYLIKTRGQQVTLSCSPISGHRSVSWYQQTPGQGLQFLFEYFSETQRNKGNFPGRFSGRQFSNSRSEMNVSTLELGDSALYLCASSPLGGETQYFGPGTRLLVL.

Written as DNA, the CDR3 is TGTGCCTGTACCGAGGAAGATGACACTGAAGCTTTCTTT. Amino acids: CACTEEDDTEAFF. The V and J genes are TRBV28 and TRBJ1-1; D uncertain. This CDR3 spans 13 amino acids. V lost 11 bases to trimming and J lost 3 bases, with 16 bases between them. CDR1 is MDHEN, CDR2 SYDVKM, per germline.

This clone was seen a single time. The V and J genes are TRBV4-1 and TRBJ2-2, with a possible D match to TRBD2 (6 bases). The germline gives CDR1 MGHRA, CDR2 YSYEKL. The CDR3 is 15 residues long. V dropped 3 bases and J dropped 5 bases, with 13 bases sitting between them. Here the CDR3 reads CASSQGRAGTGELFF. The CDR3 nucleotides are TGCGCCAGCAGCCAGGGCAGGGCGGGGACCGGGGAGCTGTTTTTT.